These T cell receptor beta chains were read from a single sample in a study of identical twins. TCRdb re-called the 5' RACE reads through MiXCR, storing one row per CDR3 protein. The profile shows about 520,000 distinct CDR3 sequences, 22% of them singletons. The same sample was also used in a study of T cells expressing NK-cell markers.

Sequenced: CD4+ T cells sorted from blood. These receptors were obtained from a woman younger than 30 in good health. The CDR3 runs from the conserved cysteine through the conserved F or W.

15 TRBJ2-5 TRBV5-1 CASSLASTIIETQYF
13 TRBJ2-5 TRBV20-1 CSVMGGYQETQYF
16 TRBJ2-1 TRBV7-9 CASNSARLANYNEQFF
14 TRBJ2-5 TRBV3-1 CASSRLGGEETQYF
14 TRBJ1-1 TRBV5-1 CASSSRQGATEAFF
15 TRBJ2-7 TRBV20-1 CSARDRGPTVYEQYF
15 TRBJ2-4 TRBV18 CASSPDQGGMNIQYF
12 TRBJ2-7 TRBV9 CASSAANSEQYF
12 TRBJ1-2 TRBV20-1 CSATLEGHGYTF
17 TRBJ2-1 TRBV4-3 CASSQSFTGTVYNEQFF
14 TRBJ1-1 TRBV6-8 CASRTDSRNTEAFF
11 TRBJ2-5 TRBV6-5 CASILSGTQYF
18 TRBJ2-1 TRBV5-1 CASSTTSGRPSAYNEQFF
15 TRBJ2-7 TRBV6-2/TRBV6-3 CASSPSGRPFYEQYF
14 TRBJ1-2 TRBV12-3/TRBV12-4 CASSLRGRVGGYTF
15 TRBJ2-3 TRBV29-1 CSVGFGHSRGDTQYF
16 TRBJ2-4 TRBV12-3/TRBV12-4 CASSLYPASGSNIQYF
12 TRBJ2-5 TRBV7-2 CASSLSAETQYF
13 TRBJ2-3 TRBV20-1 CSVTGRVTDTQYF
15 TRBJ2-3 TRBV5-1 CASSQGTTSSDTQYF
15 TRBJ2-7 TRBV20-1 CSARASGTHDGEQYF
16 TRBJ2-7 TRBV9 CASSSRLAGAVHEQYF
12 TRBJ1-4 TRBV12-3/TRBV12-4 CASSLMGQGVHF
14 TRBJ2-2 TRBV6-2/TRBV6-3 CASILGGPTGELFF
16 TRBJ2-4 TRBV20-1 CSARPYWTSVENIQYF
14 TRBJ2-2 TRBV7-2 CASIWQSNTGELFF
16 TRBJ1-1 TRBV7-2 CASSSAGGRANTEAFF
12 TRBJ2-3 TRBV20-1 CSARRLTDTQYF
17 TRBJ2-3 TRBV10-3 CASSPGLAGRVGDTQYF
11 TRBJ2-4 TRBV12-3/TRBV12-4 CASSSWGIQYF
14 TRBJ2-7 TRBV5-6 CASSPRGTVGEQYF
14 TRBJ1-2 TRBV2 CASSLTPTDGGYTF
18 TRBJ1-1 TRBV6-5 CASSYSTPDRGRVTEAFF
13 TRBJ2-5 TRBV9 CASSSSNGETQYF
15 TRBJ2-7 TRBV20-1 CSARSQGGRFYEQYF
15 TRBJ2-1 TRBV20-1 CSATPTSRGHNEQFF
15 TRBJ2-5 TRBV12-3/TRBV12-4 CASREGTSGLGTQYF
13 TRBJ2-7 TRBV29-1 CSARTSGRDEQYF
15 TRBJ2-7 TRBV6-5 CASSLRQEPSYEQYF
15 TRBJ2-5 TRBV20-1 CSAAERGFMRETQYF
13 TRBJ2-7 TRBV7-9 CASRGGRSYEQYF
14 TRBJ2-6 TRBV6-5 CASSYSTGANVLTF